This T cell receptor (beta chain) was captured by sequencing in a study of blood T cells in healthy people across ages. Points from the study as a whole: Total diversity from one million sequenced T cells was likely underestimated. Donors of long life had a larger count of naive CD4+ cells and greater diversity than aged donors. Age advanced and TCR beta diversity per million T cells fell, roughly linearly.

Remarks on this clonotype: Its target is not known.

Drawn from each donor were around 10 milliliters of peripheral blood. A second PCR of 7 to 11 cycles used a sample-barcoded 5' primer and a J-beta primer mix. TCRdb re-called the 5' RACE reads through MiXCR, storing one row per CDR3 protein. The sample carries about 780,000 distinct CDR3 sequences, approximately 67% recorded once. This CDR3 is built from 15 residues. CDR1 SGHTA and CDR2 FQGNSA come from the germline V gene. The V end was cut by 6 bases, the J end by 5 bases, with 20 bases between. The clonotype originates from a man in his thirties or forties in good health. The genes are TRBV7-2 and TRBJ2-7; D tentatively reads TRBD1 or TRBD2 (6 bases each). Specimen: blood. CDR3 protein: CASSLGSGAHHEQYF. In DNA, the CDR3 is TGTGCCAGCAGTCTAGGATCGGGGGCTCACCACGAGCAGTACTTC.